The entry below describes one T cell receptor beta chain. Its specificity is not known. Via MiXCR, TCRdb re-called the reads, giving one row per CDR3 protein. The table records about a million distinct CDR3 sequences, approximately 31% of them present only once. This specimen belongs to a study of T cell repertoires in cytomegalovirus infection. Trimming stripped 5 bases from V and 4 bases from J, with 20 bases between. Per the germline V gene, CDR1 is MNHEY and CDR2 is SMNVEV (reference sequence). The CDR3 runs 17 residues. This TCR derives from a human donor in good health (CMV status not recorded). Some clones in this sample may be carry-over from other donors' samples. J is TRBJ1-4 and V is TRBV27; D gene unclear. This specimen consisted of cultured CD8+ T cells from PBMCs, obtained from culture after CMV antigen stimulation. CDR3 residues: CASSPKGRLTLNEKLFF. CDR3 DNA sequence: TGTGCCAGCAGTCCAAAGGGCAGGCTGACGCTTAATGAAAAACTGTTTTTT.